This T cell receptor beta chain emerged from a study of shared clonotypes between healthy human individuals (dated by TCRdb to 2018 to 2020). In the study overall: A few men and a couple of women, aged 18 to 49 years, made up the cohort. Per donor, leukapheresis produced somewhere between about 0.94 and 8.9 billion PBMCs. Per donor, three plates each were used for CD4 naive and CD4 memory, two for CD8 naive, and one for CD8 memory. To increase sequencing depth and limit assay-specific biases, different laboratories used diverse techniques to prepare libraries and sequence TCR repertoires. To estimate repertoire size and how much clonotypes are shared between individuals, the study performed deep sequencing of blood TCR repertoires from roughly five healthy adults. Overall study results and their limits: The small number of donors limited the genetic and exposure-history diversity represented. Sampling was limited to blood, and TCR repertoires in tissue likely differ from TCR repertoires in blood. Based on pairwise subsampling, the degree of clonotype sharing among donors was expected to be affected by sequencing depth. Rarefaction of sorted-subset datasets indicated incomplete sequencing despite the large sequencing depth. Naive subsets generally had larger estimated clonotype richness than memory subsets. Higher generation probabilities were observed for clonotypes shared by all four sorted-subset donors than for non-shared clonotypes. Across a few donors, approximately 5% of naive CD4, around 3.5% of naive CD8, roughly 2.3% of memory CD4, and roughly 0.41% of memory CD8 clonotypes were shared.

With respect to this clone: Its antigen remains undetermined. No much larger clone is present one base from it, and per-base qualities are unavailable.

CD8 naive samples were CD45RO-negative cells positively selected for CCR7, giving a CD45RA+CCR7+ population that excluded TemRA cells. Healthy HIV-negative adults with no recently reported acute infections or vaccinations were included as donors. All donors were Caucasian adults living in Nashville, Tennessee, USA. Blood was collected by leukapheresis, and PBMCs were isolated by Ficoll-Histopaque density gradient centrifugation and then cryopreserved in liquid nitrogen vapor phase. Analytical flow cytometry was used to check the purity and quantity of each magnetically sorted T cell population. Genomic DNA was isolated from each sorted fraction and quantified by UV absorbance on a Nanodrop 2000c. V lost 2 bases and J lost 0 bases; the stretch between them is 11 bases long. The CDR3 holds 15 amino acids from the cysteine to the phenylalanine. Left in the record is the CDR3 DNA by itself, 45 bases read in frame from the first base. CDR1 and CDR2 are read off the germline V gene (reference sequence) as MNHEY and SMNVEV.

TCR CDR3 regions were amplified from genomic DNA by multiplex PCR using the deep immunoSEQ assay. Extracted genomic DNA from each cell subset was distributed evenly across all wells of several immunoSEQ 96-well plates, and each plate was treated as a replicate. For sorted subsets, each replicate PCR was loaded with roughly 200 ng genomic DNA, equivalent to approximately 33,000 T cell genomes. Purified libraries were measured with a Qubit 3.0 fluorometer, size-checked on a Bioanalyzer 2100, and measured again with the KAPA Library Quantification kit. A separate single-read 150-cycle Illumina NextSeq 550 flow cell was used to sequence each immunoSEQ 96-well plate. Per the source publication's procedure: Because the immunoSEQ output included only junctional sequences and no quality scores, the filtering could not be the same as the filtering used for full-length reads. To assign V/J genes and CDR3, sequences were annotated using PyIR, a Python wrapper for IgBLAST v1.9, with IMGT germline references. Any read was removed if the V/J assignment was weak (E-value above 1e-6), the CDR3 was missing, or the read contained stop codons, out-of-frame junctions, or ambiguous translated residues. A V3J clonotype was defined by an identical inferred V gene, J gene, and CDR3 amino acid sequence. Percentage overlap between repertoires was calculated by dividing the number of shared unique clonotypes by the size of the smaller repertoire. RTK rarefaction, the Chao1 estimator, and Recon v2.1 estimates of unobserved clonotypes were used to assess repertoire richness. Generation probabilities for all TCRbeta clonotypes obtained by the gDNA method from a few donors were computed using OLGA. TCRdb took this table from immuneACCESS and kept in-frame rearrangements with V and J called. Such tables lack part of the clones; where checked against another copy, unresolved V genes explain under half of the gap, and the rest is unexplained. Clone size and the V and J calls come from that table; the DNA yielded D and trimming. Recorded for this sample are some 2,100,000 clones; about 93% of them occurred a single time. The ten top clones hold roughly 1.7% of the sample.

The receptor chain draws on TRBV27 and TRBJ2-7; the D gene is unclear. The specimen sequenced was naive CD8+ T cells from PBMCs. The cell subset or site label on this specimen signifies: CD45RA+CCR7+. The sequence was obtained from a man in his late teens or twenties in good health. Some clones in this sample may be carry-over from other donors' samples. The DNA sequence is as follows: TGTGCCAGCAGTTTAGCCGCGGCAATCTCCTACGAGCAGTACTTC. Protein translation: CASSLAAAISYEQYF.